The clone carrying this T cell receptor (beta chain) was counted a single time. These data originate in a study of CD8 T cells in Susac syndrome. With random hexamers, reverse transcription was performed on roughly 0.45 to 1 ug of RNA. Amplification of TCR beta CDR3 across 54 Vbeta and 13 Jbeta was performed with immunoSEQ multiplex PCR. MiXCR, run by TCRdb on the immunoSEQ multiplex PCR reads, gives a single entry per CDR3 protein. The data show around 160,000 distinct CDR3 sequences, approximately 96% seen once. The V gene end was trimmed by 2 bases and the J gene end by 1 base; junction bases not matched to a gene: 1. The CDR3 is made up of 13 amino acids. Germline CDR1 is DFQATT and CDR2 is SNEGSKA (reference sequence). It was negative isolation that provided the CD8+ and CD4+ T cells, whereas TEMRA cells were enriched by FACS.

The rearrangement joins TRBV20-1 to TRBJ2-5, with 7 bases fitting TRBD2. Sequencing was carried out using CD4+ T cells from PBMCs. The receptor's source is a human donor in good health. The CDR3 here is CSARWGGQETQYF. The CDR3, as DNA: TGCAGTGCTAGATGGGGGGGCCAAGAGACCCAGTACTTC.